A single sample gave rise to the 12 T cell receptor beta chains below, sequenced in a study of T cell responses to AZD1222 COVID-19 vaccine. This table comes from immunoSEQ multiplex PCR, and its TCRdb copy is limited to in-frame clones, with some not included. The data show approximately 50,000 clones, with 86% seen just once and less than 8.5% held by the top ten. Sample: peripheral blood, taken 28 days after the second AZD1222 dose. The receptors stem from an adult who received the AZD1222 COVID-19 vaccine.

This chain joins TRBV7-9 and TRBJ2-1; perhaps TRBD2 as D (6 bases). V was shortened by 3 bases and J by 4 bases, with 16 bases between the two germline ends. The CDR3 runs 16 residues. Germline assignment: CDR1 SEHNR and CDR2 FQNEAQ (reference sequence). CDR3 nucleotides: TGTGCCAGCAGCTTTGGACGGGATGCGGGGTACAATGAGCAGTTCTTC. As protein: CASSFGRDAGYNEQFF.

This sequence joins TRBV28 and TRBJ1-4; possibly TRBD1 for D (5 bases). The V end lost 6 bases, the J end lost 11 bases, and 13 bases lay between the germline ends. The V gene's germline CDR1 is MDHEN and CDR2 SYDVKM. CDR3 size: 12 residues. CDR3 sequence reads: CASSPPEGKLFF. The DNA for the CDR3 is TGTGCCAGCAGCCCCCCCGAGGGGAAACTGTTTTTT.

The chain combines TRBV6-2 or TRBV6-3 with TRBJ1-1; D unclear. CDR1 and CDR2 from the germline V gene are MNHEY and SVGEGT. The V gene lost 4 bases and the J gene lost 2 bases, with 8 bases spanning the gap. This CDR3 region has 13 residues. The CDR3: CASSFKVNTEAFF. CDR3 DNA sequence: TGTGCCAGCAGTTTCAAGGTAAACACTGAAGCTTTCTTT.

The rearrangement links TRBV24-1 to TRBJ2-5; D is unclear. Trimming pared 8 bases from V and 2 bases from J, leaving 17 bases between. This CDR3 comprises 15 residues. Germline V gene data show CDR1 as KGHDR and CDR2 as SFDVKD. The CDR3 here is CATKLIQPEQETQYF. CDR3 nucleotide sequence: TGTGCCACCAAGTTGATACAGCCTGAACAAGAGACCCAGTACTTC.

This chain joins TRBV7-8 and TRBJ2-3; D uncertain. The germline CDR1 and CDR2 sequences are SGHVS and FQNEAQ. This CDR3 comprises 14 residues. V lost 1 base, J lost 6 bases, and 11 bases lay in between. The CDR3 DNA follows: TGTGCCAGCAGCTTAGGGCTATCCTCTGATACGCAGTATTTT. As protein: CASSLGLSSDTQYF.

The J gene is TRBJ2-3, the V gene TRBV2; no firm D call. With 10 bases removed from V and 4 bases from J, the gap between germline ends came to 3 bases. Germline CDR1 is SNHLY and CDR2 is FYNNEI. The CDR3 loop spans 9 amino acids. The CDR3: CAIPDTQYF. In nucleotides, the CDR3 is TGTGCCATCCCAGATACGCAGTATTTT. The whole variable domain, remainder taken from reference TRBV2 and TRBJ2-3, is EPEVTQTPSHQVTQMGQEVILRCVPISNHLYFYWYRQILGQKVEFLVSFYNNEISEKSEIFDDQFSVERPDGSNFTLKIRSTKLEDSAMYFCAIPDTQYFGPGTRLTVL.

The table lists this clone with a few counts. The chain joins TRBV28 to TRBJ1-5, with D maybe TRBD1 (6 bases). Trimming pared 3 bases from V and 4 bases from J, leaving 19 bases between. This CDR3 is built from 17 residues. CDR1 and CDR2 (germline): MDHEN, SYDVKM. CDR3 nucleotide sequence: TGTGCCAGCAGTTTTTTAGAAACAGGGTTAGGAAATCAGCCCCAGCATTTT. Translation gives CASSFLETGLGNQPQHF.

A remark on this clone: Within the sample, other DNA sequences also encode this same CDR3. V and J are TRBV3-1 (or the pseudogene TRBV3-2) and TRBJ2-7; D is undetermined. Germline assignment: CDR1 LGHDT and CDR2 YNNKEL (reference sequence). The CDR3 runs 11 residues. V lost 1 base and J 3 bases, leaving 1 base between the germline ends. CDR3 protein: CASSQGYEQYF. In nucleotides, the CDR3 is TGTGCCAGCAGCCAAGGCTACGAGCAGTACTTC.

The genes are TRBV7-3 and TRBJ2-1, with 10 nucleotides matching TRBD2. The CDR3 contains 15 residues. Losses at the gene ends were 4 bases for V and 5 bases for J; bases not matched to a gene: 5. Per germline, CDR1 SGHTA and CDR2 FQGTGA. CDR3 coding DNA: TGTGCCAGCAGCTCCGCTAGCGGGAGCAACAATGAGCAGTTCTTC. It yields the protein CASSSASGSNNEQFF.

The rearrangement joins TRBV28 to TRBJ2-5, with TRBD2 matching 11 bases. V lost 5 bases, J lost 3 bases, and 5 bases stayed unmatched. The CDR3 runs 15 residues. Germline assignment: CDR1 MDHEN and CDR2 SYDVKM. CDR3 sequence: CASSNPGLAEETQYF. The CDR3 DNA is TGTGCCAGCAGTAACCCGGGACTAGCGGAAGAGACCCAGTACTTC.

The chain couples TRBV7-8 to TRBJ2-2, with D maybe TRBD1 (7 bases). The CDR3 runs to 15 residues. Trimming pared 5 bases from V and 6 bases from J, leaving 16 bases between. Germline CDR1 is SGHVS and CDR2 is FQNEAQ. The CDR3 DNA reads TGTGCCAGCAGCCGAGGGGGCGGGGAATCCGGGGAGCTGTTTTTT. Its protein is CASSRGGGESGELFF.

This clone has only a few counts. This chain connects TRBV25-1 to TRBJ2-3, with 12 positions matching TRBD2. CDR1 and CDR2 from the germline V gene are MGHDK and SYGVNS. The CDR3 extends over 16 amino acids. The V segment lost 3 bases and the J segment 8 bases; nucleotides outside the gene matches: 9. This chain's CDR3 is CASSETSGSAQGTQYF. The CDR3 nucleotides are TGTGCCAGCAGTGAGACTAGCGGGAGCGCTCAGGGTACGCAGTATTTT.